A single sample is the source of the 2 T cell receptor beta chains below, sequenced in a study of T cell responses to AZD1222 COVID-19 vaccine. TCRdb's copy holds only in-frame clones and misses some; the assay was immunoSEQ multiplex PCR. The table has roughly 71,000 clones, about 85% seen once. Sample: peripheral blood, taken on day 0 of AZD1222 vaccination. The receptors come from an adult in good health.

The chain has TRBV3-1 (or the pseudogene TRBV3-2) and TRBJ1-1; D is undetermined. The V gene lost 0 bases and the J gene lost 11 bases, with 16 bases spanning the gap. Germline CDR1 and CDR2: LGHDT and YNNKEL (reference sequence). The CDR3 consists of 14 residues. Here the CDR3 reads CASSQDRWAPHAFF. CDR3 nucleotides: TGTGCCAGCAGCCAAGACCGTTGGGCCCCTCATGCTTTCTTT.

The chain is built from TRBV4-2 and TRBJ2-1; D possibly corresponds to TRBD1 (5 bases). The V end lost 10 bases, the J end lost 1 base, and 14 bases lay between the germline ends. Germline V gene data show CDR1 as LGHNA and CDR2 as YNFKEQ. The CDR3 has 14 amino acids. CDR3 DNA sequence: TGTGCCACCACAGGAGCCCTTTCCTACAATGAGCAGTTCTTC. This codes for CATTGALSYNEQFF.